What follows are 20 T cell receptor beta chains derived from one specimen sequenced in a study of fetal regulatory T cell absence and autoimmunity. This table comes from immunoSEQ multiplex PCR, and its TCRdb copy is limited to in-frame clones, with some not included. The table shows around 100,000 clones, with more than 70% occurring only once. The sequenced material came from pancreas tissue. These receptors all stem from a male donor with IPEX syndrome.

This chain joins TRBV6-5 and TRBJ2-3; possibly TRBD1 for D (5 bases). The V and J ends lost 3 bases and 6 bases respectively, with 13 bases between them. Germline-derived CDR1 and CDR2 are MNHEY and SVGAGI. This CDR3 is built from 14 residues. The CDR3 DNA is TGTGCCAGCAGTTATACGGCAGGGCGGGATACGCAGTATTTT. Its protein is CASSYTAGRDTQYF.

This chain connects TRBV15 to TRBJ2-7, with 7 bases lining up with TRBD2. Germline CDR1 is LNHNV and CDR2 is YYDKDF (reference sequence). The CDR3 extends over 15 amino acids. V trimming: 5 bases; J trimming: 2 bases; junction bases outside the gene matches: 9. The CDR3 sequence: CATSARTRPAYEQYF. The CDR3 region has the DNA TGTGCCACCAGCGCCCGGACTAGGCCTGCCTACGAGCAGTACTTC.

The chain employs TRBV4-1 and TRBJ1-2, with D uncertain. The CDR3 has 13 amino acids. Germline loops: CDR1 MGHRA, CDR2 YSYEKL. The ends were cut back, 4 bases at V and 5 bases at J, with 11 bases in the middle. DNA of the CDR3: TGCGCCAGCAGCCCGGTATTTAGGTATGGCTACACCTTC. Its protein product is CASSPVFRYGYTF.

The chain couples TRBV5-6 to TRBJ1-3; a weak D match, TRBD1 (5 bases). This CDR3 contains 16 residues. Germline CDR1 is SGHDT and CDR2 is YYEEEE. V was clipped by 5 bases and J by 8 bases, with 23 bases between them. The CDR3 DNA follows: TGTGCCAGCAGTTCAACCCCGGGACGGACGTTTGACACCATATATTTT. It specifies CASSSTPGRTFDTIYF.

The chain couples TRBV23-1 to TRBJ2-5; a weak D match, TRBD2 (6 bases). TRBV23-1 carries the ORF label, with uncertain function. CDR3 length: 16 residues. V lost 4 bases, J lost 4 bases, and 19 bases lay in between. CDR3 sequence: CASSPPGTPEGETQYF. Here the CDR3 DNA reads TGCGCCAGCAGTCCCCCGGGGACCCCGGAGGGAGAGACCCAGTACTTC.

This chain links TRBV10-3 with TRBJ2-2; D unresolved. Trimming left V 0 bases short and J 3 bases short, with 11 bases between. This CDR3 is 16 amino acids long. Germline CDR1 is ENHRY and CDR2 is SYGVKD. CDR3 residues: CAISESGMLDTGELFF. CDR3 bases: TGTGCCATCAGTGAGTCGGGGATGCTGGACACCGGGGAGCTGTTTTTT.

The chain recombines TRBV12-5 with TRBJ1-5, with 7 bases identical to TRBD1. Germline trimming cut 6 bases from V and 6 bases from J; bases unmatched to any gene: 14. Germline V gene sequence: CDR1 LGHNT, CDR2 FRNRAP. The CDR3 loop spans 16 amino acids. The CDR3 DNA reads TGTGCTAGTGGGCTTTGGGCTGACAGGGCTAGTCAGCCCCAGCATTTT. The encoded protein is CASGLWADRASQPQHF. Supplemented by reference TRBV12-5 and TRBJ1-5, the full variable domain reads DARVTQTPRHKVTEMGQEVTMRCQPILGHNTVFWYRQTMMQGLELLAYFRNRAPLDDSGMPKDRFSAEMPDATLATLKIQPSEPRDSAVYFCASGLWADRASQPQHFGDGTRLSIL.

The table lists this clone with a count of one. Other nucleotide sequences from this sample produce the same CDR3. The chain couples TRBV9 to TRBJ2-7, with D possibly being TRBD1 (5 bases). Germline V lookup: CDR1 SGDLS, CDR2 YYNGEE. The CDR3 spans 14 residues. Trimming shortened V by 0 bases and J by 0 bases, and 7 bases separated the two germline ends. The CDR3 bases are TGTGCCAGCAGCGTAGGGGGCAGCTCCTACGAGCAGTACTTC. Translation: CASSVGGSSYEQYF.

This clone was seen only a few times. This chain links TRBV19 with TRBJ1-2, with a weak D call TRBD1 (6 bases). V lost 8 bases to trimming and J lost 0 bases, with 10 bases between them. This CDR3 has 13 residues. Germline CDR1 and CDR2: LNHDA and SQIVND (reference sequence). CDR3 protein: CASLAGANYGYTF. The CDR3 coding sequence is TGTGCCAGTCTGGCAGGGGCTAACTATGGCTACACCTTC.

The V and J genes are TRBV7-8 and TRBJ1-1; D is uncertain. Germline values: CDR1 SGHVS, CDR2 FQNEAQ. V was trimmed by 0 bases and J by 3 bases, leaving 5 bases between them. The CDR3 contains 13 residues. The DNA of the CDR3 is TGTGCCAGCAGCTTAGCCAGCTACACTGAAGCTTTCTTT. This encodes CASSLASYTEAFF.

The V and J genes are TRBV5-6 and TRBJ2-3; D not certain. The germline gives CDR1 SGHDT, CDR2 YYEEEE. This CDR3 has 15 residues. V was pared by 0 bases and J by 2 bases, with 10 bases between. The DNA for the CDR3 is TGTGCCAGCAGCTTGGGAGACTTACTCACAGATACGCAGTATTTT. Protein: CASSLGDLLTDTQYF.

The J gene is TRBJ1-1, the V gene TRBV25-1; TRBD1 aligns across 9 bases. V shed 3 bases and J 11 bases; nucleotides not matched to a gene: 4. Per the germline V gene, CDR1 is MGHDK and CDR2 is SYGVNS. The CDR3 length is 12 residues. The CDR3 here is CASSDYRGRAFF. The CDR3 coding sequence is TGTGCCAGCAGTGACTACAGGGGGCGGGCTTTCTTT.

The V call is TRBV9, the J call TRBJ2-5; TRBD2 aligns across 10 bases. The CDR3 spans 17 residues. Germline assignment: CDR1 SGDLS and CDR2 YYNGEE. Trimming removed 0 bases from V and 1 base from J; junction bases left unmatched: 6. The CDR3 here is CASSVGKSGGAQETQYF. CDR3 DNA sequence: TGTGCCAGCAGCGTAGGCAAGAGCGGGGGGGCCCAAGAGACCCAGTACTTC.

The rearrangement links TRBV6-1 to TRBJ1-2; 7 bases match TRBD1. Per the germline V gene, CDR1 is MNHNS and CDR2 is SASEGT. V shed 4 bases, J shed 10 bases, and the junction held 12 bases outside the gene matches. The CDR3 is 14 residues long. The CDR3 protein is CASSGEGANTIYTF. CDR3 in DNA: TGTGCCAGCAGTGGCGAGGGGGCCAATACTATCTACACCTTC.

In this sample, this clone turned up once. The J gene is TRBJ1-1, the V gene TRBV25-1; D unclear. This CDR3 has 17 amino acids. Trimming removed 1 base at V and 6 bases at J, with 21 bases between. Germline CDR1 and CDR2: MGHDK and SYGVNS. For the CDR3, the DNA is TGTGCCAGCAGTGAATTTTGGGCAGAACCCCCAGACCCTGAAGCTTTCTTT. It encodes CASSEFWAEPPDPEAFF.

The chain couples TRBV12-5 to TRBJ1-2, with TRBD1 identical over 8 bases. This CDR3 is 15 amino acids long. Unmatched junction bases numbered 4, after V lost 1 base and J lost 3 bases. CDR1 and CDR2 (germline): LGHNT, FRNRAP. The CDR3: CASGLGSTGDYGYTF. In DNA, the CDR3 is TGTGCTAGTGGTTTGGGGTCGACAGGGGACTATGGCTACACCTTC.

The count of this clone is one. This chain links TRBV7-9 with TRBJ2-1; 9 bases agree with TRBD2. Germline loops: CDR1 SEHNR, CDR2 FQNEAQ (reference sequence). V was pared by 5 bases and J by 7 bases, with 12 bases of the junction left unmatched. This CDR3 comprises 16 residues. This chain's CDR3 is CASSPVVAGVLNEQFF. The CDR3 nucleotides are TGTGCCAGCAGCCCCGTCGTAGCGGGAGTGTTGAATGAGCAGTTCTTC.

On this clone: Just one base apart from a much larger clone, this may be a read error. The V and J genes are TRBV7-9 and TRBJ1-1; possible D gene TRBD1, 5 bases. Germline-derived CDR1 and CDR2 are SEHNR and FQNEAQ (reference sequence). V lost 2 bases, J lost 1 base, and 5 bases lay in between. The length of the CDR3 is 13 residues. The CDR3 spells CASSLQGNTEAFF. The CDR3 DNA sequence: TGTGCCAGCAGCTTACAGGGGAACACTGAAGCTTTCTTT.

This clone showed up just a few times. V usage is TRBV11-2 and J usage is TRBJ2-3, with D unresolved. The germline V gene has CDR1 SGHAT and CDR2 FQNNGV. The CDR3 totals 12 residues. The V end lost 5 bases, the J end lost 3 bases, and 6 bases lay between the germline ends. CDR3 coding DNA: TGTGCCAGCAGCCCCGCGACAGATACGCAGTATTTT. Protein sequence: CASSPATDTQYF.

The chain combines TRBV18 with TRBJ2-7; a possible D gene is TRBD1 (6 bases). V lost 5 bases and J 3 bases, leaving 11 bases between the germline ends. The CDR3 extends over 13 amino acids. Germline values: CDR1 KGHSH, CDR2 LQKENI. CDR3 in amino acids: CASSRRTVYEQYF. In DNA, the CDR3 is TGTGCCAGCTCAAGACGGACAGTCTACGAGCAGTACTTC.